Shown below are 31 T cell receptor beta chains from a single sample sequenced in a study of PD-L1 blockade in urothelial cancer. Repertoires were generated with immunoSEQ multiplex PCR, while TCRdb's copy carries only in-frame clones and drops some. The sample has around 130,000 clones, roughly 83% seen once; the top ten hold 2.5% to 4%. Time point given: pretreatment peripheral blood. The sample was PBMCs, taken around atezolizumab (anti-PD-L1) treatment. The receptors derive from a man in his forties or fifties with urothelial cancer.

The chain joins TRBV15 to TRBJ2-2, with 12 bases aligning to TRBD2. CDR3 size: 16 residues. Germline CDR1 LNHNV, CDR2 YYDKDF (reference sequence). The trim removed 2 bases at V and 6 bases at J, leaving 4 bases unmatched. CDR3 amino acids: CATSRLLAGGAGELFF. The CDR3 DNA is TGTGCCACCAGCAGACTCCTAGCGGGAGGGGCCGGGGAGCTGTTTTTT.

J is TRBJ2-3 and V is TRBV29-1; tentative D call: TRBD2 (6 bases). The germline V gene encodes CDR1 SQVTM and CDR2 ANQGSEA. CDR3 length: 13 residues. The germline V and J ends were trimmed by 6 bases and 2 bases, with 12 bases remaining between them. The CDR3 is CSVEAGYTDTQYF. DNA for the CDR3: TGCAGCGTGGAGGCGGGGTACACAGATACGCAGTATTTT.

The chain combines TRBV6-6 with TRBJ2-7; unclear D gene. The germline V and J ends were trimmed by 2 bases and 3 bases, with 8 bases remaining between them. The length of the CDR3 is 13 residues. Germline CDR1 MNHNY, CDR2 SVGAGI (reference sequence). DNA of the CDR3: TGTGCCAGCAGTTACAACAGAAACTACGAGCAGTACTTC. It is translated as CASSYNRNYEQYF.

This rearrangement joins TRBV6-5 to TRBJ2-4, with a weak D call TRBD2 (5 bases). V lost 0 bases and J 7 bases, leaving 13 bases between the germline ends. Germline lookup yields CDR1 MNHEY and CDR2 SVGAGI. The CDR3 sequence is 15 residues long. The CDR3 nucleotides are TGTGCCAGCAGTTACTCGCGGACTGGTGTGAACATTCAGTACTTC. Protein product: CASSYSRTGVNIQYF.

The chain couples TRBV7-9 to TRBJ2-7; the match to TRBD1 covers 9 bases. V was clipped by 4 bases and J by 4 bases; unmatched bases: 11. Germline V gene sequence: CDR1 SEHNR, CDR2 FQNEAQ (reference sequence). CDR3 length: 16 residues. CDR3 residues: CASSSPPRQGGYEQYF. The CDR3 nucleotides are TGTGCCAGCAGCTCACCCCCCAGACAGGGGGGATACGAGCAGTACTTC. Together with reference TRBV7-9 and TRBJ2-7, the CDR3 gives the full variable domain: DTGVSQNPRHKITKRGQNVTFRCDPISEHNRLYWYRQTLGQGPEFLTYFQNEAQLEKSRLLSDRFSAERPKGSFSTLEIQRTEQGDSAMYLCASSSPPRQGGYEQYFGPGTRLTVT.

The V gene is TRBV10-2, the J gene TRBJ1-2, with D uncertain. The CDR3 extends over 13 amino acids. The V gene lost 4 bases and the J gene lost 4 bases, with 10 bases spanning the gap. Germline CDR1 and CDR2: WSHSY and SAAADI. CDR3 nucleotide sequence: TGCGCCAGCAGTGCGGGGTCGCGCTATGGCTACACCTTC. Its protein is CASSAGSRYGYTF.

CDR3 DNA: TGTGCCAGCAGCTTGGTCTCCGGCGAGCAGTACTTC. Protein sequence: CASSLVSGEQYF. The chain recombines TRBV5-6 with TRBJ2-7, with unresolved D. The V and J ends lost 0 bases and 6 bases respectively, with 7 bases between them. Germline V CDR1 and CDR2: SGHDT, YYEEEE. This CDR3 is 12 amino acids long.

Remarks on this clone: Within the sample, other DNA sequences also encode this same CDR3. The gene calls are TRBV11-2 and TRBJ2-2; D possibly corresponds to TRBD2 (5 bases). The CDR3 consists of 14 residues. V lost 0 bases to trimming and J lost 5 bases, with 7 bases between them. The V gene's germline CDR1 is SGHAT and CDR2 FQNNGV. CDR3 protein: CASSLDRGTGELFF. CDR3 bases: TGTGCCAGCAGCTTAGATCGGGGAACCGGGGAGCTGTTTTTT.

This clone was seen only once. The rearrangement links TRBV7-9 to TRBJ2-3; tentatively, D is TRBD2 (5 bases). Germline-derived CDR1 and CDR2 are SEHNR and FQNEAQ (reference sequence). The CDR3 consists of 13 residues. The V and J ends lost 5 bases and 2 bases respectively, with 8 bases between them. CDR3 DNA sequence: TGTGCCAGCAGCCCAGCGGCCACAGATACGCAGTATTTT. Translation: CASSPAATDTQYF.

The chain combines TRBV6-6 with TRBJ2-1; the D is unclear. The CDR3 sequence is 14 residues long. Germline assignment: CDR1 MNHNY and CDR2 SVGAGI (reference sequence). Trimming left V 0 bases short and J 8 bases short, with 11 bases between. This chain's CDR3 is CASSYSTSFDEQFF. The CDR3 nucleotides read TGTGCCAGCAGTTACTCGACTTCGTTCGATGAGCAGTTCTTC.

The chain employs TRBV7-3 and TRBJ1-2, with 7 bases fitting TRBD1. The CDR3 length is 13 residues. CDR1 is SGHTA, CDR2 FQGTGA, per germline. Germline trimming cut 5 bases from V and 3 bases from J; bases unmatched to any gene: 3. For the CDR3, the DNA is TGTGCCAGCAGCCCCGGGACAGACTATGGCTACACCTTC. It yields the protein CASSPGTDYGYTF.

This chain links TRBV28 with TRBJ1-1, with a tentative D call TRBD1 (5 bases). With 5 bases removed from V and 5 bases from J, the gap between germline ends came to 9 bases. Germline V gene sequence: CDR1 MDHEN, CDR2 SYDVKM. The CDR3 runs 12 residues. Here the CDR3 DNA reads TGTGCCAGCAGTGCAGGGTGGACTGAAGCTTTCTTT. Translated, it gives CASSAGWTEAFF.

This chain links TRBV28 with TRBJ1-6; D may be TRBD1 (6 bases). Deletions cut 6 bases from V and 4 bases from J, with 16 bases between. This CDR3 is 16 amino acids long. Per germline, CDR1 MDHEN and CDR2 SYDVKM. This chain's CDR3 is CASRSSAGEYNSPLHF. The CDR3 DNA reads TGTGCCAGCAGGTCCTCGGCAGGGGAATATAATTCACCCCTCCACTTT.

The chain links TRBV28 to TRBJ2-4; D may be TRBD1 (6 bases). Trimming shortened V by 6 bases and J by 4 bases, and 13 bases separated the two germline ends. CDR1 MDHEN and CDR2 SYDVKM come from the germline V gene. The CDR3 consists of 14 residues. CDR3 residues: CASRSRTEKNIQYF. The DNA for the CDR3 is TGTGCCAGCAGGAGTAGGACAGAGAAAAACATTCAGTACTTC.

This rearrangement joins TRBV30 to TRBJ2-3; a possible D gene is TRBD2 (5 bases). CDR3 size: 11 residues. Deletions cut 8 bases from V and 5 bases from J, with 11 bases between. Germline V gene lookup returns CDR1 GTSNPN and CDR2 SVGIG (reference sequence). In nucleotides, the CDR3 is TGTGCCCGTTCTGAGGGAGATACGCAGTATTTT. It codes for CARSEGDTQYF.

The rearrangement links TRBV7-6 to TRBJ2-5; TRBD2 matches at 9 bases. CDR1 and CDR2 from the germline V gene are SGHVS and FNYEAQ. This CDR3 comprises 15 residues. With 3 bases clipped from V and 5 bases from J, the junction kept 7 bases outside the gene matches. CDR3 protein: CASSLVAGVGETQYF. DNA for the CDR3: TGTGCCAGCAGCTTGGTAGCGGGAGTCGGGGAGACCCAGTACTTC.

The rearrangement uses TRBV7-2 and TRBJ2-3, with D possibly being TRBD2 (5 bases). The germline V gene encodes CDR1 SGHTA and CDR2 FQGNSA. The CDR3 length is 15 residues. V was cut by 8 bases and J by 0 bases, with 15 bases left in between. CDR3: CASATRRASTDTQYF. The CDR3 DNA sequence: TGTGCCAGCGCCACACGGCGGGCGAGCACAGATACGCAGTATTTT.

V usage is TRBV7-3 and J usage is TRBJ2-1, with D possibly TRBD2 on 6 matching bases. CDR3 length: 14 amino acids. V lost 6 bases and J lost 1, with 10 bases in between. From germline, CDR1 is SGHTA and CDR2 FQGTGA. The CDR3 DNA reads TGTGCCAGCAGGGCTAGCGCATCCTACAATGAGCAGTTCTTC. Its protein is CASRASASYNEQFF.

The CDR3, as DNA: TGCGCCAGCAGCAGAGGATCCAGCGGGACCACCGGGGAGCTGTTTTTT. Encoded protein: CASSRGSSGTTGELFF. This rearrangement joins TRBV5-1 to TRBJ2-2, with 7 bases that match TRBD2. J gave up 4 bases and V 4 bases, and 10 bases lay outside the gene matches. This CDR3 has 16 amino acids. Germline CDR1 and CDR2: SGHRS and YFSETQ.

This chain connects TRBV7-9 to TRBJ2-3; the D gene is possibly TRBD1 (5 bases). Trimming took 3 bases from V and 6 from J, leaving 19 bases between them. The germline V gene encodes CDR1 SEHNR and CDR2 FQNEAQ (reference sequence). CDR3 length equals 16 residues. Here the CDR3 DNA reads TGTGCCAGCAGCTTGGGGCAGGGAAAGTTAATGGATACGCAGTATTTT. As protein: CASSLGQGKLMDTQYF. Full variable domain (rest looked up from reference TRBV7-9 and TRBJ2-3): DTGVSQNPRHKITKRGQNVTFRCDPISEHNRLYWYRQTLGQGPEFLTYFQNEAQLEKSRLLSDRFSAERPKGSFSTLEIQRTEQGDSAMYLCASSLGQGKLMDTQYFGPGTRLTVL.

This clone was seen more than once but under ten times. The chain combines TRBV30 with TRBJ1-5, with unresolved D. The CDR3 consists of 12 residues. Germline CDR1 reads GTSNPN; CDR2 reads SVGIG (reference sequence). V was pared by 0 bases and J by 7 bases, with 7 bases between. The DNA for the CDR3 is TGTGCCTGGAGTGTAGACTTCCAGCCCCAGCATTTT. As protein: CAWSVDFQPQHF.

The chain couples TRBV6-5 to TRBJ2-5, with a tentative D call TRBD1 (6 bases). The ends were cut back, 2 bases at V and 2 bases at J, with 6 bases in the middle. This CDR3 is 13 amino acids long. The V gene's germline CDR1 is MNHEY and CDR2 SVGAGI. Written as DNA, the CDR3 is TGTGCCAGCAGTTACCAGGGGCAAGAGACCCAGTACTTC. Amino acids: CASSYQGQETQYF.

This clone was observed a handful of times. This chain connects TRBV6-6 to TRBJ1-1, with a tentative D call TRBD1 (6 bases). The CDR3 has 13 residues. V was trimmed by 5 bases and J by 6 bases, leaving 13 bases between them. Germline values: CDR1 MNHNY, CDR2 SVGAGI (reference sequence). Here the CDR3 reads CASSPQGRPEAFF. The CDR3 DNA is TGTGCCAGCAGTCCACAGGGTCGCCCTGAAGCTTTCTTT.

This clone was recorded only once. V and J are TRBV5-4 and TRBJ2-3; D may be TRBD2 (5 bases). V lost 4 bases and J lost 2, with 14 bases in between. This CDR3 spans 15 amino acids. Germline lookup yields CDR1 SGHNT and CDR2 YYREEE (reference sequence). The DNA of the CDR3 is TGTGCCAGCAGCGCCCTAGGAGGAGACACAGATACGCAGTATTTT. Its translation is CASSALGGDTDTQYF.

This chain links TRBV14 with TRBJ1-2; D is undetermined. The CDR3 has 13 amino acids. The V end was cut by 5 bases, the J end by 3 bases, with 10 bases between. The germline CDR1 and CDR2 sequences are SGHDN and FVKESK. The CDR3 DNA sequence: TGTGCCAGCAGCGTCACACGCTACTATGGCTACACCTTC. This sequence encodes CASSVTRYYGYTF.

The chain carries TRBV9 and TRBJ2-1; the match to TRBD2 covers 9 bases. Per the germline V gene, CDR1 is SGDLS and CDR2 is YYNGEE. Germline trimming cut 3 bases from V and 0 bases from J; bases unmatched to any gene: 19. This CDR3 is 21 amino acids long. The CDR3 bases are TGTGCCAGCAGCGAGGGGGCTAGCGGGACACCGGTGAGGAGCTCCTACAATGAGCAGTTCTTC. Protein product: CASSEGASGTPVRSSYNEQFF.

This clone showed up many times. V is TRBV10-2 and J is TRBJ2-1; maybe TRBD2 (5 bases). CDR3 size: 13 residues. V shed 3 bases and J shed 8 bases, with 11 bases lying between them. Germline V CDR1 and CDR2: WSHSY, SAAADI. CDR3 bases: TGCGCCAGCAGTGATCGGGGTAACGATGAGCAGTTCTTC. It is translated as CASSDRGNDEQFF.

CDR3 DNA sequence: TGCGCCAGCAGCCCGGGTCCGGGGGAGGGCGAGCAGTACTTC. Translating it yields CASSPGPGEGEQYF. The chain is built from TRBV5-1 and TRBJ2-7, with 7 bases fitting TRBD2. Germline V gives CDR1 SGHRS, CDR2 YFSETQ. CDR3 length: 14 residues. J gave up 6 bases and V 4 bases, and 10 bases lay outside the gene matches.

The chain employs TRBV18 and TRBJ1-4; weak D call: TRBD1 (6 bases). This CDR3 has 14 amino acids. V lost 4 bases and J lost 5, with 11 bases in between. The germline V gene has CDR1 KGHSH and CDR2 LQKENI. In nucleotides, the CDR3 is TGTGCCAGCTCACTAACAGGGTACAATGAAAAACTGTTTTTT. Its protein product is CASSLTGYNEKLFF.

The chain has TRBV7-6 and TRBJ2-5; 7 nucleotides match TRBD2. This CDR3 spans 13 amino acids. The germline CDR1 and CDR2 sequences are SGHVS and FNYEAQ. Germline trimming cut 5 bases from V and 7 bases from J; bases unmatched to any gene: 7. The CDR3, as DNA: TGTGCCAGCAGCCTGAGCGGGGAAGGGACCCAGTACTTC. Translated, it gives CASSLSGEGTQYF.

DNA for the CDR3: TGTGCCAGCCGGGAGGGCCTCACAGATACGCAGTATTTT. Protein product: CASREGLTDTQYF. The V and J genes are TRBV28 and TRBJ2-3; TRBD2 aligns across 8 bases. CDR1 MDHEN and CDR2 SYDVKM come from the germline V gene. Trimming cost V 8 bases and J 2 bases; bases outside gene matches: 3. The length of the CDR3 is 13 residues.